Below are 14 T cell receptor beta chains sequenced from a single sample in a study of blood T cells in healthy people across ages. Through a sample-barcoded 5' primer and a J-beta primer mix, a second PCR was run for about 6 to 11 cycles. TCRdb itself ran the 5' RACE reads through MiXCR, one entry per CDR3 protein. The table has about 1.6 million distinct CDR3 sequences, about 32% seen once. What was sequenced was blood. Every receptor here comes from a woman under 40 in good health.

CDR3 nucleotide sequence: TGTGCCAGCAGCCGGGGGGGTCAAGGAACGGGGCAATATCAGCCCCAGCATTTT. Its protein product is CASSRGGQGTGQYQPQHF. This rearrangement joins TRBV7-6 to TRBJ1-5, with TRBD1 as a possible D gene (5 bases). V was shortened by 5 bases and J by 5 bases, with 25 bases between the two germline ends. Germline V lookup: CDR1 SGHVS, CDR2 FNYEAQ. The CDR3 sequence is 18 residues long.

Notes on this clonotype: A single base separates this from a much larger clone, so it may be a read error. This chain connects TRBV4-1 to TRBJ2-5; D possibly corresponds to TRBD2 (5 bases). Matching the DNA end better, TRBJ2-7 makes the J call doubtful. This CDR3 region has 14 residues. Germline V lookup: CDR1 MGHRA, CDR2 YSYEKL. CDR3: CVSSPTGLGNEQYF. Written as DNA, the CDR3 is TGCGTCAGCAGCCCGACGGGGTTGGGCAACGAGCAGTACTTC.

The sample holds many counts of this clonotype. This chain links TRBV4-1 with TRBJ2-7; perhaps D is TRBD1 or TRBD2 (5 bases each). V lost 3 bases and J 4 bases, leaving 13 bases between the germline ends. CDR3 length equals 14 residues. The germline V gene encodes CDR1 MGHRA and CDR2 YSYEKL. The CDR3 is CASSHLLGGYEQYF. The CDR3 nucleotides read TGCGCCAGCAGCCACCTCCTTGGGGGTTACGAGCAGTACTTC.

This clonotype appeared a few times. V and J are TRBV11-2 and TRBJ2-1; possibly TRBD2 for D (5 bases). Looked up from germline, CDR1 is SGHAT and CDR2 is FQNNGV. CDR3 length: 15 amino acids. The V gene lost 5 bases and the J gene lost 3 bases, with 14 bases spanning the gap. CDR3 in DNA: TGTGCCAGCAGCAATTTACAGCGGCGCTACAATGAGCAGTTCTTC. It yields the protein CASSNLQRRYNEQFF.

This clonotype came up a few times. V and J are TRBV5-1 and TRBJ1-2; 8 bases fit TRBD1. Germline loops: CDR1 SGHRS, CDR2 YFSETQ. The CDR3 is 14 residues long. V lost 0 bases to trimming and J lost 8 bases; unmatched junction nucleotides: 6. CDR3 DNA sequence: TGCGCCAGCAGCTTGGCTGAGACAGGGGTCGGCTACACCTTC. Protein product: CASSLAETGVGYTF.

The chain is built from TRBV11-2 and TRBJ2-1; tentative D call: TRBD1 (6 bases). Trimming pared 6 bases from V and 13 bases from J, leaving 16 bases between. Germline V gene lookup returns CDR1 SGHAT and CDR2 FQNNGV. The CDR3 has 12 residues. This CDR3 reads CASSLTGHHQFF. The DNA of the CDR3 is TGTGCCAGCAGTTTGACGGGACACCATCAGTTCTTC.

In the case of this clonotype: An end of the junction does not agree with germline; a read error may underlie this. The rearrangement links TRBV28 to TRBJ2-5; tentatively, D is TRBD2 (6 bases). There are 14 residues in the CDR3. The germline V gene encodes CDR1 MDHEN and CDR2 SYDVKM. The CDR3 nucleotides are TGTGCCAGCATCCTCAGGCGGGACCAAGGGACCCAGTACTTC. It codes for CASILRRDQGTQYF.

This clonotype was observed a handful of times. This sequence joins TRBV7-6 and TRBJ2-5; D gene ambiguous. Germline V lookup: CDR1 SGHVS, CDR2 FNYEAQ. V dropped 2 bases and J dropped 4 bases, with 11 bases sitting between them. This CDR3 has 14 amino acids. DNA of the CDR3: TGTGCCAGCAGCTTAAGAAGGGTCGCAGAGACCCAGTACTTC. Its protein product is CASSLRRVAETQYF.

This clonotype occurred a few times. This chain connects TRBV12-2 to TRBJ1-5; the table assigns TRBD1, which was not confirmed against the DNA. TRBV12-2 is given as a pseudogene. The CDR3 spans 18 residues. The CDR3 here is CASRFPKLTGGSDQPQHF. The DNA for the CDR3 is TGTGCAAGTCGCTTCCCCAAACTTACTGGGGGAAGTGATCAGCCCCAGCATTTT.

This clonotype showed up many times. The chain has TRBV28 and TRBJ2-1; 8 bases are a match to TRBD1. Trimming removed 3 bases from V and 4 bases from J; junction bases left unmatched: 8. This CDR3 spans 16 amino acids. Germline values: CDR1 MDHEN, CDR2 SYDVKM. The CDR3 sequence: CASSFYGTGLYNEQFF. In nucleotides, the CDR3 is TGTGCCAGCAGTTTTTACGGGACAGGCCTATACAATGAGCAGTTCTTC.

The gene calls are TRBV19 and TRBJ2-7; perhaps D is TRBD1 or TRBD2 (5 bases each). Germline V gene lookup returns CDR1 LNHDA and CDR2 SQIVND (reference sequence). The ends were cut back, 3 bases at V and 2 bases at J, with 11 bases in the middle. The CDR3 totals 14 residues. For the CDR3, the DNA is TGTGCCAGTAGTATGGGGACGAACACCTACGAGCAGTACTTC. Translating it yields CASSMGTNTYEQYF.

The chain carries TRBV20-1 and TRBJ2-7, with D uncertain. Germline V lookup: CDR1 DFQATT, CDR2 SNEGSKA (reference sequence). This CDR3 has 13 residues. V lost 0 bases and J 5 bases, leaving 11 bases between the germline ends. The CDR3 region has the DNA TGCAGTGCTAGAGAGTTCGGCCAAAACGAGCAGTACTTC. This gives the protein CSAREFGQNEQYF.

This clonotype was counted a few times. V usage is TRBV28 and J usage is TRBJ2-3; TRBD1 aligns across 10 bases. After removal of 6 bases from V and 4 bases from J, the junction contained 4 bases not matched to a gene. This CDR3 contains 14 residues. Looked up from germline, CDR1 is MDHEN and CDR2 is SYDVKM. The CDR3 loop reads CASSYGQGADTQYF. The CDR3, as DNA: TGTGCCAGCAGCTACGGACAGGGGGCAGATACGCAGTATTTT.

This clonotype was picked up a small number of times. The V gene is TRBV20-1, the J gene TRBJ1-1; D not resolved. Germline-derived CDR1 and CDR2 are DFQATT and SNEGSKA (reference sequence). V gave up 4 bases and J gave up 1 base, with 7 bases separating them. The CDR3 is 12 amino acids. The CDR3 DNA reads TGCAGTGCTAAAGGGCCGAACACTGAAGCTTTCTTT. This sequence encodes CSAKGPNTEAFF.